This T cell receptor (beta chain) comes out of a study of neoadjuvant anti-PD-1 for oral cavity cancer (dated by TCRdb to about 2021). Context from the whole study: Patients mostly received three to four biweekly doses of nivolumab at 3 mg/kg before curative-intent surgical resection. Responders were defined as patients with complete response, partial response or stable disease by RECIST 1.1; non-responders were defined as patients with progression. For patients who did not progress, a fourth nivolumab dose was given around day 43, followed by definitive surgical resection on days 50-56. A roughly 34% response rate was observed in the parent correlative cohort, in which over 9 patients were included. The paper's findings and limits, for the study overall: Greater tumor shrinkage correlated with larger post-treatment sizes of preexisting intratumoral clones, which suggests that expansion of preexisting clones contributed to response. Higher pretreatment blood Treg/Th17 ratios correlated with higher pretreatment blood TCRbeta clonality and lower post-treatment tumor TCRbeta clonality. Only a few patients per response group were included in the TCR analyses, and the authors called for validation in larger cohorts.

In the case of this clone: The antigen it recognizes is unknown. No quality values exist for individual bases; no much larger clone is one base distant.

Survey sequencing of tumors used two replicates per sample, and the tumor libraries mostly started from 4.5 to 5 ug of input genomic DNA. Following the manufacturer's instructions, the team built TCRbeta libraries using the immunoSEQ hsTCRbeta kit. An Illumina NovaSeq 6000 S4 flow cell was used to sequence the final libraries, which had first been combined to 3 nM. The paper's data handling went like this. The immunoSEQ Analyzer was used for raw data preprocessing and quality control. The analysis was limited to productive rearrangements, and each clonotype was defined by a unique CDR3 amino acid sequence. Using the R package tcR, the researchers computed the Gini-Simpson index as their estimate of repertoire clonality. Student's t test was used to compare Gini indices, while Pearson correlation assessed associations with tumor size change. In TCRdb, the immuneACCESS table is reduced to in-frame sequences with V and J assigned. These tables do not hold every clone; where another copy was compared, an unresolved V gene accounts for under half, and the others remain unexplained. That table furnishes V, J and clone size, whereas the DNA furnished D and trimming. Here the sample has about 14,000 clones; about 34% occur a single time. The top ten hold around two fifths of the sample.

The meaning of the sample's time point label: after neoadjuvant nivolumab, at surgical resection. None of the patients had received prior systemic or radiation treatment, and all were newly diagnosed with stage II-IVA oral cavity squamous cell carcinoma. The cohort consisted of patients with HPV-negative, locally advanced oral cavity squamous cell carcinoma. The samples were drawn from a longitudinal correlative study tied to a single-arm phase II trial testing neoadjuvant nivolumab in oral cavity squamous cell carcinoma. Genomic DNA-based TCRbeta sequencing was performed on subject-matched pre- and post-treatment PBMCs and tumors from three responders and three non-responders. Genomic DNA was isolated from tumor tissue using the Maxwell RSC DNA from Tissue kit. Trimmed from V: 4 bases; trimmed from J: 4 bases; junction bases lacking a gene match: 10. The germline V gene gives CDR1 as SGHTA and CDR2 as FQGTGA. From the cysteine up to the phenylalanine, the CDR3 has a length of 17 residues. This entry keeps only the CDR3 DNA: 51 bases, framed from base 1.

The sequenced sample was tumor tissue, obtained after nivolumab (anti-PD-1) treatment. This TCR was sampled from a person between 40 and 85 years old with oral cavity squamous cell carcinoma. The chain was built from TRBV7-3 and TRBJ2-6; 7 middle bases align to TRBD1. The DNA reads TGTGCCAGCAGCTCAAGACAGGGACCTATGGGGGCCAACGTCCTGACTTTC. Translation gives CASSSRQGPMGANVLTF.